This entry concerns a single T cell receptor (beta chain). No antigen is known for it. Trimming pared 8 bases from V and 7 bases from J, leaving 21 bases between. The CDR3 spans 15 residues. The germline V gene encodes CDR1 SGHTA and CDR2 FQGNSA. The data were obtained in a study of T cell responses to AZD1222 COVID-19 vaccine. Profiled with immunoSEQ multiplex PCR; TCRdb holds only in-frame clones, not every one. The sample holds 120,000 to 150,000 clones, around 90% seen once. Study-wide points: AZD1222 recipients seropositive at baseline numbered only 5 to 7. Repertoire collection took place solely once the T cell response had peaked.

The chain recombines TRBV7-2 with TRBJ2-1; TRBD2 might be the D (5 bases). The specimen comprised peripheral blood, sampled on day 0 of AZD1222 vaccination. The sequence was obtained from an adult in good health. CDR3 coding DNA: TGTGCCAGCCGACCCTCGTACGGGATTGTGAATGAGCAGTTCTTC. Encoded protein: CASRPSYGIVNEQFF. Using reference TRBV7-2 and TRBJ2-1 for the parts outside the CDR3, the full variable domain is GAGVSQSPSNKVTEKGKDVELRCDPISGHTALYWYRQSLGQGLEFLIYFQGNSAPDKSGLPSDRFSAERTGGSVSTLTIQRTQQEDSAVYLCASRPSYGIVNEQFFGPGTRLTVL.